This T cell receptor beta chain was sequenced for a study of cytomegalovirus exposure and HLA in healthy donors. As for the study in general: The 130 or so validation repertoires, a later analysis reported, used the same platform as the approximately 700 first-cohort repertoires. Study-wide points: Most sequenced TCRs were rare (though some public TCRs occurred in many donors).

There are a few counts of this clone. The target antigen is unknown. Data came from immunoSEQ multiplex PCR; TCRdb stores just in-frame clones and leaves some out. The sample has about 98,000 clones, around 88% seen once. Germline V lookup: CDR1 SEHNR, CDR2 FQNEAQ (reference sequence). The CDR3 totals 15 residues. The junction had 10 bases not matched to a gene; V was cut back by 7 bases and J by 5 bases. The material sequenced was PBMCs. The TCR originated in a woman aged 25-40 years in good health and CMV-seronegative. V usage is TRBV7-9 and J usage is TRBJ2-2; 7 bases are a match to TRBD2. In DNA, the CDR3 is TGTGCCAGCACATTGGGCGGGGGATGGACCGGGGAGCTGTTTTTT. Translated: CASTLGGGWTGELFF. The entire variable domain, with the rest obtained from reference TRBV7-9 and TRBJ2-2, is as follows: DTGVSQNPRHKITKRGQNVTFRCDPISEHNRLYWYRQTLGQGPEFLTYFQNEAQLEKSRLLSDRFSAERPKGSFSTLEIQRTEQGDSAMYLCASTLGGGWTGELFFGEGSRLTVL.